This TCR beta chain was obtained from a study of cytomegalovirus exposure and HLA in healthy donors (TCRdb year 2017). With respect to the entire study: An earlier analysis of several hundred of the donors reported 250 to 300 Gb of sequence data and roughly 120 million unique TCR beta sequences obtained from about 179 million T cells. An early release covering roughly 580 HLA-typed donors comprised about 320 gigabases of sequencing data and around 85 million unique TCR sequences. Among the roughly 400 genotyped donors, around 81% belonged to the genetic ancestry cluster associated with self-reported Caucasian donors. The study was designed to test whether signatures of past pathogen exposure could be identified by cataloging public T cell receptors. Using immunosequencing, the study profiled T cell repertoires from approximately 700 subjects and related those repertoires to cytomegalovirus serostatus. Besides the first cohort of around 700 subjects, a separate validation cohort made up of roughly 130 different subjects was used. The study combined high-throughput TCR immunosequencing, statistical association of individual TCRs with disease status, and machine learning to predict cytomegalovirus infection status. A later analysis re-examined previously published TCR beta repertoires from just over 650 donors and added high-resolution HLA genotyping to investigate patterns of TCR occurrence. Rather than using new phenotypic data, the later analysis identified candidate immune exposures from TCR beta sequences and from how often those sequences occurred across donors. An earlier analysis of a few hundred of the donors applied high-throughput TCR beta sequencing to assess whether each TCR beta V gene segment acted as functional or pseudogenic. Donor age, sex, ethnicity and CMV serostatus were compiled together with the repertoire data. A later genetic analysis took genome-wide SNP genotypes for about 65% of the 666 donors and used that subset as a discovery cohort. All discovery cohort repertoires had been generated using a single sequencing platform. HLA typing covered class I and class II loci at four-digit resolution. Typing coverage varied by locus: about 620-640 donors for A, B, C, DRB1 and DQB1; approximately 500 for DQA1; around 570 for DPA1; approximately 490 for DPB1. About 5 DR-DQ haplotypes were handled as single units for association and clustering, since linkage in the cohort was strong. Among 300 to 450 genotyped donors of the cohort, an average of around 240,000 unique TCR beta nucleotide sequences were sequenced per donor, roughly 20% of them non-productive.

From V the trimming removes 3 bases and from J it removes 7 bases, while the gene matches leave 7 bases of the junction unaccounted for. The cysteine opens and the phenylalanine closes a CDR3 of 15 amino acids. The DNA shown is the 45-base CDR3, in frame from base 1. The germline V gene (reference sequence) supplies CDR1 WNHNN and CDR2 SYGVQD. As to this clone: The antigen this receptor binds is unknown. Base qualities are not recorded, but no much larger clone differs from it by a single base.

The receptor library was made with the immunoSEQ multiplex PCR assay. The multiplex PCR relied on a mix of 60 forward primers for TCR Vbeta segments and 13 reverse primers for TCR Jbeta segments. Amplification of the CDR3 region of rearranged TCR beta genes was performed with a multiplex PCR assay on genomic DNA. Amplified TCR beta libraries were sequenced as 87-base-pair reads on the Illumina HiSeq System. For the original study's pipeline: A later analysis tallied 75 million to 95 million unique TCR beta chains across the 550 to 850 repertoires, and approximately 12 million of those chains were shared by two or more donors. Raw reads were error-corrected and collapsed into unique sequences by a nearest-neighbor algorithm in which closely related sequences were merged to remove PCR and sequencing errors. To assign V, D and J gene segments, CDR3 sequences were aligned to IMGT reference sequences. For a sequence to be retained, a match of at least six nucleotides to both a V gene segment and a J gene segment was required. A rearrangement counted as productive if the CDR3 had no stop codons and remained in frame with V and J, and every other rearrangement counted as non-productive. Following IMGT convention, CDR3 was defined as the stretch from the second conserved V-encoded cysteine up to the conserved J-encoded phenylalanine. The earlier analysis of approximately 590 of the donors excluded any sequence lacking an unambiguous match to a single V gene segment. An earlier analysis of approximately 590 of the donors classified V segments as functional when productive rearrangements were above 56.7% and as segregating when the standard deviation between donors was above 5%. A statistical classification framework was developed to diagnose cytomegalovirus status using the catalog of TCR beta chain sequences. In a later analysis, V and J genes were assigned by comparing TCR nucleotide sequences against IMGT/GENE-DB human TR gene sequences. In a later analysis, CDR3 sequences and most-parsimonious VDJ recombination scenarios were assigned using the TCRdist pipeline. A later analysis defined each TCR beta chain by its CDR3 amino acid sequence plus V-gene family, and excluded reads lacking a unique V-gene family. As a way to deal with suspected cross-contamination and a sequencing artifact, a later analysis dropped 450 to 600 nucleotide sequences that were highly shared and had low generation probability. In a later analysis, a clonal expansion index for each public chain was calculated from normalized within-repertoire ranks of inferred template counts. In a later analysis, generation probabilities were computed with a VDJ recombination model fitted to out-of-frame rearrangements, and the resulting probabilities were checked against IGoR. In a later analysis, hypergeometric tests were used to score TCR-TCR, TCR-HLA and TCR-CMV co-occurrence, with a repertoire-size bias correction applied to TCR pairs. A later analysis estimated false discovery rates by permuting HLA or CMV assignments 20 times. In a later analysis, co-occurring TCRs were grouped with DBSCAN, and TCRdist sequence similarity was added when clustering was performed within HLA-allele-positive subsets. Repertoires with fewer than 30,000 or more than 120,000 public chains, plus five repertoires with anomalous nucleotide sharing, were excluded from co-occurrence clustering. Not all clones reach the TCRdb copy of this immuneACCESS table, which keeps in-frame sequences only. Checked studies attribute under half of the gap to unresolved V genes and leave the rest unexplained. V, J and clone size reflect that table, while D and trimming were determined from the DNA. Counted in this sample were roughly 110,000 clones; about 70% of them appeared once. The ten most abundant clones make up 2.5% to 3.5% of the sample.

Points the paper makes about the study in general: A cluster of highly shared sequence variants was judged likely to represent a technical artifact of the sequencing pipeline. According to a later analysis, TCR association rates differed among HLA loci, with DRB1 alleles showing the most associated TCRs and HLA-C alleles showing the fewest. A total of 164 TCR beta chains were listed by the study as associated with cytomegalovirus. The classifier was reported to diagnose cytomegalovirus status with high specificity and sensitivity in both the original cohort and the validation cohort. The only immune exposure information available for the cohort was CMV serostatus. A later analysis associated 15,000 to 20,000 TCR beta sequences with specific HLA alleles at a false discovery rate of 0.05. Because the 87-base-pair reads could not distinguish some IMGT-functional V segments, including TRBV6-2 and TRBV6-3, those segments were excluded. This cohort had only TCR beta chains sequenced, and the lack of alpha or paired-chain data limited which features could be detected. In a later analysis, HLA-associated TCR beta chains showed more clonal expansion and lower generation probabilities than non-associated chains that were equally common. Strong co-occurrence of HLA alleles, especially DR and DQ, made assigning TCR associations to individual alleles difficult. The authors suggested that the approach could potentially be extended to other disease states and immunological phenotypes. Across donors, most TCR sequences were observed very rarely, whereas some public TCRs were present in many individuals. In an earlier analysis of 587 of the donors, most TCR beta V segments appeared in productive rearrangements about 87% or about 30% of the time, broadly matching IMGT annotations. Correlated functional status among segregating V segments might reflect linkage disequilibrium, but an unknown experimental factor could not be ruled out. The presence/absence analyses assumed that sequencing depth was roughly uniform across donors, and that assumption may not be true. Three of the identified cytomegalovirus-associated TCR beta chains were confirmed in vitro to be specific for cytomegalovirus antigens. Because some donors lacked HLA typing at each locus, the association tests relied only on the typed subset. An association between a missense DCLRE1C variant and V-gene and J-gene trimming of TCR beta chains was found in a later genetic analysis and replicated in an independent cohort. A further reported finding was that TCR beta sequences accurately predicted the HLA-A and HLA-B alleles for most subjects in the first cohort. A later genetic analysis reported fewer N-insertions in productive TCRs among donors in an Asian-associated ancestry cluster than the approximately 700-donor mean. According to a later analysis, most CMV-associated TCR beta chains appeared to be HLA-restricted, and the HLA associations seemed to be driven largely by CMV exposure. A later analysis reported that several top co-occurrence clusters appeared linked to parvovirus B19, influenza, CMV and Epstein-Barr virus. Because counts were too low, seventeen rarely observed V segments, including chromosome 9 orphons, were left out of the earlier analysis of a few hundred of the donors.

In total, 666 healthy bone marrow donors made up the cohort. At the time of sampling, all cohort members were nominally healthy, though unrecorded immune exposures were likely present. The donor tested CMV seronegative and was one of the 352 seronegative cohort members. Every donor gave a peripheral blood sample, and the peripheral blood mononuclear cells from that sample were used for TCR beta sequencing. The Qiagen DNeasy Blood Extraction Kit was used to extract genomic DNA from the blood cell samples. The sequencing sample was made of PBMCs. Recombination linked TRBV10-1 to TRBJ2-1, with 9 bases in between that match TRBD2. The TCR comes from a female donor in good health and CMV-seronegative. The CDR3 protein: CASSDGGGRDNEQFF. The nucleotide sequence reads as follows: TGCGCCAGCAGTGACGGCGGCGGGAGGGATAATGAGCAGTTCTTC.